One and the same sample provided the 32 T cell receptor beta chains below, sequenced in a study of vaccination and CD4 T cells after COVID-19. The antigens of these receptors remain unknown. At the Johns Hopkins FTIC core, DNA taken from cultured CD4+ T cells was sequenced by way of the Oncomine TCR Beta short-read assay. TCRdb reanalysed the PCR reads using MiXCR and keeps one entry per CDR3 protein. This sample has fewer than 7,000 distinct CDR3 sequences, with around 47% found just once. Treatment reported: roughly nine-day PBMC culture with coronavirus spike peptide pools or control peptides (ViraFEST assay). What was sequenced was CD4+ T cells from blood, cultured in vitro. The source is a human donor who had recovered from COVID-19.

The chain carries TRBV7-2 and TRBJ2-7, with 7 bases that match TRBD2. Looked up from germline, CDR1 is SGHTA and CDR2 is FQGNSA. The CDR3 runs 13 residues. With 7 bases clipped from V and 3 bases from J, the junction kept 6 bases outside the gene matches. The CDR3 sequence is CASTSGGGYEQYF. CDR3 nucleotides: TGTGCCAGCACCTCTGGGGGGGGCTACGAGCAGTACTTC.

Sample share makes this clonotype medium-sized. This chain connects TRBV28 to TRBJ1-2; D is unresolved. The CDR3 totals 11 residues. Germline CDR1 is MDHEN and CDR2 is SYDVKM. Trimming took 5 bases from V and 7 from J, leaving 8 bases between them. The CDR3 DNA sequence: TGTGCCAGCAGTCTGCCCCCTGGCTACACCTTC. Its translation: CASSLPPGYTF.

The chain joins TRBV7-2 to TRBJ2-7, with D unclear. The germline V gene encodes CDR1 SGHTA and CDR2 FQGNSA. CDR3 length: 12 amino acids. The V gene lost 5 bases and the J gene lost 7 bases, with 12 bases spanning the gap. Written as DNA, the CDR3 is TGTGCCAGCAGCCCGACTTTCGGAGAGCAGTACTTC. Translated, it gives CASSPTFGEQYF.

This clonotype has only one observation. The gene calls are TRBV7-2 and TRBJ1-1, with 7 bases aligning to TRBD1. CDR1 is SGHTA and CDR2 is FQGNSA in the germline V gene. V lost 4 bases and J lost 10; bases outside the gene matches: 6. The CDR3 totals 12 residues. The CDR3 here is CASSSQGTVAFF. The DNA of the CDR3 is TGTGCCAGCAGCTCACAGGGGACAGTAGCTTTCTTT.

V gene TRBV20-1 combines with J gene TRBJ2-5, with no clear D. In germline, CDR1 is DFQATT, CDR2 SNEGSKA (reference sequence). The V end lost 5 bases, the J end lost 5 bases, and 18 bases lay between the germline ends. The CDR3 extends over 14 amino acids. The chain's CDR3 is CSAPGGPDRETQYF. CDR3 bases: TGCAGTGCTCCTGGCGGCCCAGATAGGGAGACCCAGTACTTC.

J is TRBJ2-7 and V is TRBV7-2, with TRBD2 identical over 7 bases. CDR3 size: 14 residues. J gave up 6 bases and V 5 bases, and 10 bases lay outside the gene matches. The germline CDR1 and CDR2 sequences are SGHTA and FQGNSA. The CDR3 DNA sequence: TGTGCCAGCAGCCGGGGCGGGAGTGTGTCCGAGCAGTACTTC. Protein product: CASSRGGSVSEQYF.

The sample holds a few counts of this clonotype. The V call is TRBV20-1, the J call TRBJ2-5; possible D gene TRBD2, 5 bases. The ends were cut back, 4 bases at V and 3 bases at J, with 15 bases in the middle. CDR3 length: 14 residues. Germline V lookup: CDR1 DFQATT, CDR2 SNEGSKA (reference sequence). The CDR3 is CSATRVEGKETQYF. The CDR3 DNA sequence: TGCAGTGCTACCCGAGTAGAGGGTAAAGAGACCCAGTACTTC.

The chain has TRBV7-2 and TRBJ2-7, with D unresolved. Germline CDR1 and CDR2: SGHTA and FQGNSA. V was trimmed by 3 bases and J by 4 bases, leaving 10 bases between them. This CDR3 has 13 amino acids. The chain's CDR3 is CASSFQVLYEQYF. DNA of the CDR3: TGTGCCAGCAGCTTTCAGGTCCTATACGAGCAGTACTTC.

The V gene is TRBV11-3, the J gene TRBJ2-5, with 7 nucleotides matching TRBD1. Germline assignment: CDR1 SGHNT and CDR2 YENEEA. V lost 5 bases and J lost 1; bases outside the gene matches: 4. CDR3 length: 14 amino acids. The CDR3 loop is CASSRRTGQETQYF. CDR3 in DNA: TGTGCCAGCAGCCGCAGGACAGGCCAAGAGACCCAGTACTTC.

This rearrangement joins TRBV11-3 to TRBJ2-1; D gene ambiguous. Germline loops: CDR1 SGHNT, CDR2 YENEEA. V lost 3 bases to trimming and J lost 3 bases, with 3 bases between them. The CDR3 contains 12 residues. As DNA, the CDR3 is TGTGCCAGCAGCTTGGTCTACAATGAGCAGTTCTTC. Amino acids: CASSLVYNEQFF.

CDR3 in amino acids: CSARPGYEQYF. CDR3 DNA: TGCAGTGCAAGGCCCGGCTACGAGCAGTACTTC. This chain connects TRBV20-1 to TRBJ2-7; D is uncertain. Trimming pared 6 bases from V and 3 bases from J, leaving 9 bases between. The germline CDR1 and CDR2 sequences are DFQATT and SNEGSKA (reference sequence). The CDR3 totals 11 residues.

This chain uses TRBV7-2 with TRBJ2-5; no definite D call. With 8 bases removed from V and 1 base from J, the gap between germline ends came to 11 bases. From germline, CDR1 is SGHTA and CDR2 FQGNSA. The CDR3 is 13 amino acids. The CDR3 protein is CASVRSFQETQYF. CDR3 DNA: TGTGCCAGCGTCCGTTCCTTCCAAGAGACCCAGTACTTC.

To note about this clonotype: A much larger clone lies one base from this, so it may be a read error. The final CDR3 position lacks the conserved phenylalanine or tryptophan, pointing to a likely read error. The CDR3 here is CAIAQGTYEQYL. CDR3 nucleotide sequence: TGTGCCATTGCTCAGGGTACCTACGAGCAGTACCTC. This rearrangement joins TRBV10-3 to TRBJ2-7, with TRBD1 as a possible D gene (5 bases). V lost 9 bases and J 2 bases, leaving 11 bases between the germline ends. CDR3 size: 12 residues. CDR1 is ENHRY, CDR2 SYGVKD, per germline.

The J gene is TRBJ2-1, the V gene TRBV7-9; 9 bases map to TRBD2. The CDR3 sequence is 12 residues long. The germline V gene encodes CDR1 SEHNR and CDR2 FQNEAQ (reference sequence). After removal of 5 bases from V and 7 bases from J, the junction contained 0 bases not matched to a gene. In nucleotides, the CDR3 is TGTGCCAGCAGCACTAGCGGGAATGAGCAGTTCTTC. Translation: CASSTSGNEQFF.

V and J are TRBV7-3 and TRBJ1-5; D is undetermined. The CDR3 contains 13 residues. The ends were cut back, 0 bases at V and 5 bases at J, with 5 bases in the middle. Germline values: CDR1 SGHTA, CDR2 FQGTGA. The CDR3 loop reads CASSLTSDQPQHF. In nucleotides, the CDR3 is TGTGCCAGCAGCTTAACGTCAGATCAGCCCCAGCATTTT.

This clonotype rates as medium-sized. V and J are TRBV20-1 and TRBJ1-2; D not resolved. This CDR3 has 13 residues. The germline gives CDR1 DFQATT, CDR2 SNEGSKA (reference sequence). V was cut by 3 bases and J by 4 bases, with 12 bases left in between. The CDR3 here is CSASDGEGYGYTF. The CDR3 DNA reads as TGCAGTGCTAGTGACGGCGAGGGCTATGGCTACACCTTC.

In its sample, this clonotype ranks as medium-sized. In DNA, the CDR3 is TGCAGTGCTAGAGGCAGTTCTAATGGCTACACCTTC. Protein sequence: CSARGSSNGYTF. The gene calls are TRBV20-1 and TRBJ1-2; D ambiguous. Germline V gene sequence: CDR1 DFQATT, CDR2 SNEGSKA (reference sequence). The CDR3 extends over 12 amino acids. V lost 1 base, J lost 6 bases, and 9 bases lay in between.

Relative to its sample, this clonotype is medium-sized. The rearrangement links TRBV7-6 to TRBJ2-1; TRBD1 is a possible D gene (6 bases). CDR1 is SGHVS and CDR2 is FNYEAQ in the germline V gene. Trimming pared 1 base from V and 2 bases from J, leaving 6 bases between. The CDR3 sequence is 14 residues long. The CDR3 bases are TGTGCCAGCAGCTTAGGGACAGCCTACAATGAGCAGTTCTTC. Translation gives CASSLGTAYNEQFF.

This clonotype is medium-sized within its sample. The rearrangement links TRBV20-1 to TRBJ1-5; no definite D call. Germline V gene data show CDR1 as DFQATT and CDR2 as SNEGSKA (reference sequence). This CDR3 region has 12 residues. The ends were cut back, 4 bases at V and 1 base at J, with 5 bases in the middle. Here the CDR3 reads CSATVSNQPQHF. CDR3 nucleotides: TGCAGTGCTACAGTGAGCAATCAGCCCCAGCATTTT.

The chain recombines TRBV15 with TRBJ1-5; the D is unclear. The CDR3 totals 16 residues. CDR1 LNHNV and CDR2 YYDKDF come from the germline V gene (reference sequence). Trimming took 0 bases from V and 5 from J, leaving 14 bases between them. DNA for the CDR3: TGTGCCACCAGCAGAGAGGAGGACCGGTTGGATCAGCCCCAGCATTTT. This translates into CATSREEDRLDQPQHF.

The rearrangement joins TRBV2 to TRBJ2-5; D is possibly TRBD2 (6 bases). Trimming removed 6 bases from V and 2 bases from J, with 13 bases in between. Germline V gene sequence: CDR1 SNHLY, CDR2 FYNNEI. The CDR3 totals 14 residues. The CDR3, as DNA: TGTGCCAGCAGGGTAGCGGTAGTTCAAGAGACCCAGTACTTC. Translation gives CASRVAVVQETQYF.

This chain joins TRBV7-8 and TRBJ1-1, with D possibly TRBD1 on 5 matching bases. The V end lost 5 bases, the J end lost 7 bases, and 14 bases lay between the germline ends. Germline CDR1 and CDR2: SGHVS and FQNEAQ. CDR3 length: 13 residues. The CDR3 DNA sequence: TGTGCCAGCAGCCCTAGTGGGGGAGATGAAGCTTTCTTT. This codes for CASSPSGGDEAFF.

CDR3 coding DNA: TGTGCCAGCAGCGCGCCTTTACATGTTGGCTACACCTTC. It translates to CASSAPLHVGYTF. The chain joins TRBV7-9 to TRBJ1-2; D gene ambiguous. The CDR3 length is 13 residues. The V gene's germline CDR1 is SEHNR and CDR2 FQNEAQ (reference sequence). V lost 5 bases and J 7 bases, leaving 14 bases between the germline ends.

This clonotype was detected only a few times. The rearrangement joins TRBV6-2 or TRBV6-3 to TRBJ1-2; no definite D call. V shed 5 bases and J shed 8 bases, with 15 bases lying between them. Germline CDR1 and CDR2: MNHEY and SVGEGT. The CDR3 totals 13 residues. CDR3 DNA sequence: TGTGCCAGCAGTACCTCCTACGCGTACGGCTACACCTTC. Encoded protein: CASSTSYAYGYTF.

This clonotype has more than one count but fewer than ten. The chain recombines TRBV20-1 with TRBJ2-5, with 9 bases aligning to TRBD2. The CDR3 has 15 amino acids. Germline trimming cut 1 base from V and 5 bases from J; bases unmatched to any gene: 8. Germline-derived CDR1 and CDR2 are DFQATT and SNEGSKA (reference sequence). The CDR3 DNA follows: TGCAGTGCTAGAGGACTAAAGCGGGGGGAGGAGACCCAGTACTTC. It encodes CSARGLKRGEETQYF.

In DNA, the CDR3 is TGTGCCAGCAGCTTGGGAACTAGCGGGGAGACCCAGTACTTC. This translates into CASSLGTSGETQYF. The chain uses TRBV7-9 and TRBJ2-5, with TRBD2 matching 9 bases. Germline-derived CDR1 and CDR2 are SEHNR and FQNEAQ (reference sequence). This CDR3 is 14 amino acids long. The junction had 4 bases not matched to a gene; V was cut back by 3 bases and J by 5 bases.

The chain has TRBV7-2 and TRBJ2-5; 8 nucleotides line up with TRBD1. This CDR3 has 14 amino acids. Germline V lookup: CDR1 SGHTA, CDR2 FQGNSA. V shed 3 bases, J shed 6 bases, and the junction held 6 bases outside the gene matches. This CDR3 reads CASSFGTGHKTQYF. CDR3 sequence (DNA): TGTGCCAGCAGCTTCGGGACAGGCCACAAGACCCAGTACTTC.

The rearrangement uses TRBV15 and TRBJ2-5; D may be TRBD2 (6 bases). Per the germline V gene, CDR1 is LNHNV and CDR2 is YYDKDF (reference sequence). This CDR3 has 15 amino acids. V gave up 2 bases and J gave up 0 bases, with 10 bases separating them. CDR3: CATSRPGLYQETQYF. The CDR3 DNA follows: TGTGCCACCAGCAGACCGGGACTGTACCAAGAGACCCAGTACTTC.

The chain carries TRBV20-1 and TRBJ2-3, with 9 bases matching TRBD2. Germline V lookup: CDR1 DFQATT, CDR2 SNEGSKA (reference sequence). Trimming removed 4 bases from V and 5 bases from J; junction bases left unmatched: 4. The CDR3 consists of 13 residues. CDR3 in DNA: TGCAGTGCTACCGGCGGGGGGGGAGATACGCAGTATTTT. Amino acids: CSATGGGGDTQYF.

The chain uses TRBV7-2 and TRBJ2-7; 9 bases are a match to TRBD1. With 4 bases clipped from V and 2 bases from J, the junction kept 3 bases outside the gene matches. The CDR3 totals 14 residues. Per germline, CDR1 SGHTA and CDR2 FQGNSA. In DNA form, the CDR3 reads TGTGCCAGCAGCTCCTACAGGGGGCCCTACGAGCAGTACTTC. Translating it yields CASSSYRGPYEQYF.

In regard to this clonotype: A much larger clone is a single base away; this may be a read error. V gene TRBV20-1 combines with J gene TRBJ2-5; D is perhaps TRBD1 or TRBD2 (5 bases each). Germline values: CDR1 DFQATT, CDR2 SNEGSKA (reference sequence). This CDR3 contains 12 residues. With 3 bases removed from V and 7 bases from J, the gap between germline ends came to 12 bases. In nucleotides, the CDR3 is TGCAGTGCTAGTGGTACAGGAGGGACCCAGTACTTC. Its protein product is CSASGTGGTQYF.

The chain uses TRBV11-3 and TRBJ2-5, with a possible D match to TRBD2 (6 bases). From germline, CDR1 is SGHNT and CDR2 YENEEA. The CDR3 totals 12 residues. Deletions cut 5 bases from V and 5 bases from J, with 9 bases between. In DNA form, the CDR3 reads TGTGCCAGCAGCAGGGCGGGGGAGACCCAGTACTTC. Translated: CASSRAGETQYF. Together with reference TRBV11-3 and TRBJ2-5, the CDR3 gives the full variable domain: EAGVVQSPRYKIIEKKQPVAFWCNPISGHNTLYWYLQNLGQGPELLIRYENEEAVDDSQLPKDRFSAERLKGVDSTLKIQPAELGDSAVYLCASSRAGETQYFGPGTRLLVL.